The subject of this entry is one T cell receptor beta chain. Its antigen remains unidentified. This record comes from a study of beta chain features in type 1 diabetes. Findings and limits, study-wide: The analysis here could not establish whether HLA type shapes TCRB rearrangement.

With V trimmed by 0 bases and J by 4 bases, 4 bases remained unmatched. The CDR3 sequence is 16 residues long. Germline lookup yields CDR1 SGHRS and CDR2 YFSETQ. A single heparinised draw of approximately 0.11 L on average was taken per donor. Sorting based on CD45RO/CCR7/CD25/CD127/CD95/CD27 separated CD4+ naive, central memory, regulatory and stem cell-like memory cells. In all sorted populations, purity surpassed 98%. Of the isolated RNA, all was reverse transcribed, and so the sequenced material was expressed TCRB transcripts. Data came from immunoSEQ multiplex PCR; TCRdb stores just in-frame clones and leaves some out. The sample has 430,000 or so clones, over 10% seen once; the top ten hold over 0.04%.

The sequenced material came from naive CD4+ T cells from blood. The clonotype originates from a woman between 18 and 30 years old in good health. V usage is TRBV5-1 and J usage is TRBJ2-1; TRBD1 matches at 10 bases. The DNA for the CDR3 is TGCGCCAGCAGCTTGGCGCGGGACAGGGGATACAATGAGCAGTTCTTC. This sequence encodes CASSLARDRGYNEQFF.